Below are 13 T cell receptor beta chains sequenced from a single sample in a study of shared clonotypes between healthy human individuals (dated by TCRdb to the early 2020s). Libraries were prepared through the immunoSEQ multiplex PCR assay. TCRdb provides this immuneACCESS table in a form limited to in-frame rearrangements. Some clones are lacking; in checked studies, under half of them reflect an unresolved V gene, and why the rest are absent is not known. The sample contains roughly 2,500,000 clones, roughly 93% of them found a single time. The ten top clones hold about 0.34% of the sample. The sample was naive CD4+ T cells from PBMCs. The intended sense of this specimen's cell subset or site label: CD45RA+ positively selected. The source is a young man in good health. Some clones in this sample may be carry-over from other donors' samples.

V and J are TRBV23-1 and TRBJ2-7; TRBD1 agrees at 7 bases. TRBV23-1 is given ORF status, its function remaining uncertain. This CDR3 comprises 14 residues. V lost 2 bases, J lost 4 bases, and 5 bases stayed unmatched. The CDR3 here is CASSQGTETYEQYF. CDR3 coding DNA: TGCGCCAGCAGTCAAGGGACAGAAACATACGAGCAGTACTTC.

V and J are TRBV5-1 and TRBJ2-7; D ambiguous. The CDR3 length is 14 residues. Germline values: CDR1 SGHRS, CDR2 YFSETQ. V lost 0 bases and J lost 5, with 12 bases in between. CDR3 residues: CASSLGRVTNEQYF. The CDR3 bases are TGCGCCAGCAGCTTGGGCCGGGTTACGAACGAGCAGTACTTC. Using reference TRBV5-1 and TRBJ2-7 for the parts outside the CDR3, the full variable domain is KAGVTQTPRYLIKTRGQQVTLSCSPISGHRSVSWYQQTPGQGLQFLFEYFSETQRNKGNFPGRFSGRQFSNSRSEMNVSTLELGDSALYLCASSLGRVTNEQYFGPGTRLTVT.

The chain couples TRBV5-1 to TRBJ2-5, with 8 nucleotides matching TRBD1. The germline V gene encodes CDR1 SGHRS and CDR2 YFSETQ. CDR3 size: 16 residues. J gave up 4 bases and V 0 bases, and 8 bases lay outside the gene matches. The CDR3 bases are TGCGCCAGCAGCTTGGATGGACAGGGATTGGGAGAGACCCAGTACTTC. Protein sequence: CASSLDGQGLGETQYF.

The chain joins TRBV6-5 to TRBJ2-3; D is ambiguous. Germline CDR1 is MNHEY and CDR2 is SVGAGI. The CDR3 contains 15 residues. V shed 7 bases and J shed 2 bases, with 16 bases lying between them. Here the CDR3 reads CASTPMSVTTDTQYF. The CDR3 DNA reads TGTGCCAGCACCCCGATGTCTGTAACCACAGATACGCAGTATTTT.

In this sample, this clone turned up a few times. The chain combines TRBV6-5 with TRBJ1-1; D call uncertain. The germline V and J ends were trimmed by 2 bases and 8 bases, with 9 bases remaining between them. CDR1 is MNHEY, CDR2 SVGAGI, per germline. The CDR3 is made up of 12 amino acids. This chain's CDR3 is CASSYRPGEAFF. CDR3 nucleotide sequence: TGTGCCAGCAGTTACCGGCCCGGGGAAGCTTTCTTT.

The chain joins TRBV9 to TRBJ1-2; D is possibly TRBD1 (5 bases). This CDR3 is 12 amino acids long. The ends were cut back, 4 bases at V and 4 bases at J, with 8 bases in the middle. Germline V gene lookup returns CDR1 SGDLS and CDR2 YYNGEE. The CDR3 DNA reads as TGTGCCAGCAGCTCAGACAGCTATGGCTACACCTTC. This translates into CASSSDSYGYTF.

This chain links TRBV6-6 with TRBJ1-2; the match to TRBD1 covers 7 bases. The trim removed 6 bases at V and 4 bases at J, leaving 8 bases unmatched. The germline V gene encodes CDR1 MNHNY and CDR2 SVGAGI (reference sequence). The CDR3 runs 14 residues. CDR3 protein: CASSRNRGGYGYTF. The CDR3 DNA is TGTGCCAGCAGCCGGAACAGGGGCGGCTATGGCTACACCTTC.

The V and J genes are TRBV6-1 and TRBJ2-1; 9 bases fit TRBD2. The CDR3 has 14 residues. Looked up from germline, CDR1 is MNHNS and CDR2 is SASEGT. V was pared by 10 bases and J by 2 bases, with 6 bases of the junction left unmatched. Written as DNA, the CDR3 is TGTGCCACTTCGACTAGCGGAACCTACAATGAGCAGTTCTTC. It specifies CATSTSGTYNEQFF.

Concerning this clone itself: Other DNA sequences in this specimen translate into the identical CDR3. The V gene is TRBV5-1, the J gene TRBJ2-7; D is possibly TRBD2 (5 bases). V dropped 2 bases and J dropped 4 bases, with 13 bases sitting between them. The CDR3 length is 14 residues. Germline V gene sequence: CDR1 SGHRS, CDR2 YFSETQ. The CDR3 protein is CASSLGGLGYEQYF. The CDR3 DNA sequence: TGCGCCAGCAGCTTAGGCGGGTTAGGGTACGAGCAGTACTTC.

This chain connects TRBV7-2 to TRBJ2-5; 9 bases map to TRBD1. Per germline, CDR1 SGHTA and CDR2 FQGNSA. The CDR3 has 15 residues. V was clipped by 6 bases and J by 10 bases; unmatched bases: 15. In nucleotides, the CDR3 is TGTGCCAGCAGTTCAGCCGCCGGGACAGGGAAGGTCCAGTACTTC. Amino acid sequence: CASSSAAGTGKVQYF.

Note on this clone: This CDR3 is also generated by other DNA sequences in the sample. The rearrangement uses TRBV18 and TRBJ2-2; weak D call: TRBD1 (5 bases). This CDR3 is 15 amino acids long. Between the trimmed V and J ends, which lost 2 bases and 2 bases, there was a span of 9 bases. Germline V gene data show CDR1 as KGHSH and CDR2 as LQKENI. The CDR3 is CASSPLTANTGELFF. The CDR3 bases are TGTGCCAGCTCACCATTGACAGCCAACACCGGGGAGCTGTTTTTT.

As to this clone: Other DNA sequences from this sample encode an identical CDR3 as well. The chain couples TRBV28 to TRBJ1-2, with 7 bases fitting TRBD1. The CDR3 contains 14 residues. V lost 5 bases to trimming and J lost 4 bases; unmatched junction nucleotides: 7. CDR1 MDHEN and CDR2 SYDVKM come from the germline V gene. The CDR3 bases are TGTGCCAGCAGTCTATACAGGGGTAGCTATGGCTACACCTTC. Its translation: CASSLYRGSYGYTF.

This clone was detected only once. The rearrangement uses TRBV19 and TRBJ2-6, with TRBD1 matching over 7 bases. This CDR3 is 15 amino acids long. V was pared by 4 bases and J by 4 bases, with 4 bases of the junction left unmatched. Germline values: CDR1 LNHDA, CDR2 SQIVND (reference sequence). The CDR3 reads CASSKGAGGANVLTF. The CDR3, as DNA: TGTGCCAGTAGTAAGGGGGCAGGAGGGGCCAACGTCCTGACTTTC.